This TCR beta chain was recorded in a study of T cell responses to AZD1222 COVID-19 vaccine (dated by TCRdb to about 2021). A note on the overall study: Because spike-specific TCR depth and breadth did not differ between the two schedules, AZD1222 recipients who got a second dose at roughly 4 weeks were pooled with those who got a second dose at roughly 12 weeks. TCR sequencing was performed for about 250 trial participants, of whom around 210 were given two doses of AZD1222 and around 26 were given two doses of MenACWY control vaccine. Enrollment into the trials was organized by age into subgroups of 18-55, 56-69 and 70-plus years, and those subgroups contained about 160, 30 and 59 TCR-sequenced participants, respectively. General study outcomes and caveats: Vaccine-associated CD4 TCRs spanned the whole spike protein, with dominant responses in regions 160-218 and 743-854. In the small 56-69-year group, the increase in depth fell short of significance, most likely because of low power. Reportedly, almost half of the unique spike-specific TCRs recognized epitopes lying outside the regions that are mutated in the B.1.351 and B.1.1.7 variants. After two AZD1222 doses, spike-specific TCR breadth and depth were significantly higher than at day 0 and than in MenACWY recipients. Conclusions about previously exposed vaccinees are limited, since just five or six AZD1222 recipients were seropositive for SARS-CoV-2 at baseline. Because no samples from the day 14 peak response were available, repertoires could be characterized only after the peak T cell response. Participants were mostly white British and included more females than males, and it was suggested by the authors that clonal diversity may have been underestimated.

V is clipped by 6 bases and J by 0 bases, and the sequence between their germline boundaries is 12 bases long. The CDR3 covers 16 residues, taking in both the cysteine and the phenylalanine. The kept DNA is CDR3 alone, 48 bases in frame from the first base. The germline V gene supplies CDR1 MDHEN and CDR2 SYDVKM. Comments on this clone: Its antigen has not been determined. No base quality information exists; no much larger clone differs at one position.

The sample's time point label, decoded: baseline before first vaccination. Samples from vaccinated people were obtained from the UK trials COV001 and COV002, which included a single-blind randomized controlled phase 2/3 trial of AZD1222 (ChAdOx1 nCoV-19) in healthy adults. For TCRbeta chain sequencing, PBMC samples from trial participants were taken at day 0 and at day 28 after the second dose. The CDR3 regions of human TCRbeta chains were analyzed by immunosequencing. Per the original workflow: Repertoire TCRs were checked for matches against a reference library of SARS-CoV-2-specific TCRs that had been generated using the MIRA antigen-specificity platform. Breadth was defined as the fraction of unique TCRs that were SARS-CoV-2-associated. Depth was defined as the fraction of total T cells that were SARS-CoV-2-associated. Using the MIRA data, every spike-specific TCR was mapped to the spike region that the TCR reacted to and assigned to either a CD4 or a CD8 class. Log10-transformed breadth and depth values were compared by one-way ANOVA with Sidak's multiple comparisons tests. Held by TCRdb, this immuneACCESS table contains in-frame sequences only and omits some clones. Under half of the omission traces to an unresolved V gene where checked; the cause of the rest is unknown. V and J calls and clone size follow that table, whereas D and trimming were derived from the DNA. Recorded for this sample are more than 65,000 clones; roughly nine tenths of them occurred a single time. 7% of the sample is taken by the ten largest.

The receptor was derived from an adult in good health. Here the sequenced sample was peripheral blood, taken on day 0 of AZD1222 vaccination. The chain uses TRBV28 and TRBJ2-6; no D gene is confidently identified. Here is the DNA: TGTGCCAGCAGGGCGACTCGGAGCTCTGGGGCCAACGTCCTGACTTTC. Translation gives CASRATRSSGANVLTF.